This T cell receptor beta chain was sequenced in a study of cytomegalovirus exposure and HLA in healthy donors. On the study more broadly: It was reported in a later analysis that the same platform had been used for the 120 or so validation repertoires as for the roughly 710 first-cohort repertoires. Notes on the study in general: Listed as cytomegalovirus-associated were 150 or so TCR beta chains. With high specificity and sensitivity, the classifier reportedly diagnosed cytomegalovirus status.

Of note for this clone: No antigen is known for it.

Losses at the gene ends were 4 bases for V and 0 bases for J; bases not matched to a gene: 7. CDR1 is LGHNA and CDR2 is YNFKEQ in the germline V gene. The CDR3 is 17 residues long. Assay used: immunoSEQ multiplex PCR; TCRdb lists only in-frame clones, some missing. The sample carries roughly 68,000 clones, 96% recorded once. The receptor's source is a woman aged 18-35 years in good health and CMV-seropositive. This chain joins TRBV4-2 and TRBJ2-7, with 12 positions matching TRBD2. The sample consisted of PBMCs. The CDR3 DNA reads TGTGCCAGCAGCCGAGGGACTAGCGGGCTTAGCTCCTACGAGCAGTACTTC. It encodes CASSRGTSGLSSYEQYF.